This entry lists 31 T cell receptor beta chains sequenced from one sample in a study of blood T cell repertoires in COVID-19. Clones were sequenced by immunoSEQ multiplex PCR, and TCRdb holds only the in-frame ones, with some missing. The repertoire holds approximately 300,000 clones, 89% seen once, with around 6.6% in the top ten. Sequenced: peripheral blood. These receptors all stem from a man aged 18 to 30 who had recovered from COVID-19.

The chain is built from TRBV2 and TRBJ1-2; D may be TRBD1 (5 bases). Germline V gives CDR1 SNHLY, CDR2 FYNNEI. The CDR3 length is 14 residues. V gave up 7 bases and J gave up 5 bases, with 17 bases separating them. The CDR3 region has the DNA TGTGCCAGCACCGTGGCCCAGGGTGGGTATGGCTACACCTTC. This gives the protein CASTVAQGGYGYTF.

Details on this clone: Additional DNA sequences in this sample encode the identical CDR3. The chain couples TRBV7-3 to TRBJ1-1, with TRBD1 matching over 9 bases. CDR3 length: 13 residues. The germline V gene has CDR1 SGHTA and CDR2 FQGTGA. V lost 3 bases and J lost 4; bases outside the gene matches: 0. This CDR3 reads CASSLTGGTEAFF. DNA of the CDR3: TGTGCCAGCAGCTTGACAGGGGGCACTGAAGCTTTCTTT.

The genes are TRBV11-3 and TRBJ2-7; tentatively, D is TRBD2 (6 bases). The CDR3 runs to 17 residues. Trimming removed 11 bases from V and 0 bases from J, with 26 bases in between. The germline gives CDR1 SGHNT, CDR2 YENEEA. CDR3 in DNA: TGTGCCGGTCTGGGACTCCGAACCCTGAAAAGCTCCTACGAGCAGTACTTC. This codes for CAGLGLRTLKSSYEQYF. Full variable domain (remainder filled in from reference TRBV11-3 and TRBJ2-7): EAGVVQSPRYKIIEKKQPVAFWCNPISGHNTLYWYLQNLGQGPELLIRYENEEAVDDSQLPKDRFSAERLKGVDSTLKIQPAELGDSAVYLCAGLGLRTLKSSYEQYFGPGTRLTVT.

In DNA form, the CDR3 reads TGTGCCAGCAGCTTGGCTCAGCGGGGGCCGGTTGAAGCTTTCTTT. Its protein is CASSLAQRGPVEAFF. This chain links TRBV5-4 with TRBJ1-1, with D perhaps matching TRBD1 (6 bases). The germline V gene encodes CDR1 SGHNT and CDR2 YYREEE (reference sequence). V was cut by 0 bases and J by 7 bases, with 16 bases left in between. This CDR3 contains 15 residues.

V usage is TRBV21-1 and J usage is TRBJ2-4; no DNA check was done on the table's D call, TRBD2. TRBV21-1 is reported as a pseudogene. CDR3 length equals 22 residues. The chain's CDR3 is CASKKRHGTSGGTLIAKNIQYF. CDR3 in DNA: TGTGCCAGCAAAAAGCGGCACGGGACTAGCGGGGGGACTCTTATAGCCAAAAACATTCAGTACTTC.

The V call is TRBV6-1, the J call TRBJ1-1, with D unclear. V was cut by 3 bases and J by 8 bases, with 16 bases left in between. CDR1 and CDR2 (germline): MNHNS, SASEGT. This CDR3 has 14 amino acids. CDR3 loop: CASSEAPTSLEAFF. The DNA for the CDR3 is TGTGCCAGCAGTGAGGCCCCCACAAGTTTAGAAGCTTTCTTT.

This clone was found a few times. The V and J genes are TRBV12-3 or TRBV12-4 and TRBJ2-7; 7 bases fit TRBD1. J gave up 0 bases and V 5 bases, and 1 base lay outside the gene matches. This CDR3 region has 13 residues. CDR3 DNA sequence: TGTGCCAGCAGTCGGGACAGCTCCTACGAGCAGTACTTC. Encoded protein: CASSRDSSYEQYF.

This sequence joins TRBV2 and TRBJ1-2; D is uncertain. Germline V gives CDR1 SNHLY, CDR2 FYNNEI. The CDR3 sequence is 13 residues long. V was cut by 7 bases and J by 3 bases, with 12 bases left in between. The CDR3 DNA follows: TGTGCCAGCAACGAGCCTCCGGACTATGGCTACACCTTC. Residues: CASNEPPDYGYTF.

V usage is TRBV7-6 and J usage is TRBJ2-2; 7 nucleotides agree with TRBD2. This CDR3 is built from 18 residues. The J segment lost 6 bases and the V segment lost 0 bases, leaving 13 bases of the junction unmatched. Looked up from germline, CDR1 is SGHVS and CDR2 is FNYEAQ. In DNA, the CDR3 is TGTGCCAGCAGCTTAGCCATTAGACTAGCAGGACCTGCCGGGGAGCTGTTTTTT. As protein: CASSLAIRLAGPAGELFF.

CDR3 region: CASSQLGLAGLYEQYF. The CDR3 region has the DNA TGTGCCAGCAGCCAATTGGGACTAGCGGGATTATACGAGCAGTACTTC. The chain employs TRBV11-2 and TRBJ2-7, with 13 bases aligning to TRBD2. The trim removed 5 bases at V and 4 bases at J, leaving 8 bases unmatched. The CDR3 is made up of 16 amino acids. The germline CDR1 and CDR2 sequences are SGHAT and FQNNGV.

This clone was seen just once. The J gene is TRBJ2-7, the V gene TRBV11-2; 10 bases are shared with TRBD2. Trimming removed 0 bases from V and 3 bases from J; junction bases left unmatched: 2. CDR3 length: 15 amino acids. CDR1 is SGHAT and CDR2 is FQNNGV in the germline V gene. CDR3: CASSLEASGGYEQYF. The CDR3 region has the DNA TGTGCCAGCAGCTTAGAGGCTAGCGGGGGCTACGAGCAGTACTTC.

The chain is built from TRBV10-3 and TRBJ2-7; 11 positions match TRBD2. The ends lost 9 bases at V and 4 bases at J; junction bases unmatched: 5. In germline, CDR1 is ENHRY, CDR2 SYGVKD. This CDR3 region has 13 residues. The CDR3 nucleotides are TGTGCCATATCTAGCGGGGGGCTGTACGAGCAGTACTTC. Amino acids: CAISSGGLYEQYF.

The V gene is TRBV18, the J gene TRBJ1-1; D gene uncertain. The CDR3 sequence is 13 residues long. Trimming removed 1 base from V and 3 bases from J, with 6 bases in between. The germline gives CDR1 KGHSH, CDR2 LQKENI. The chain's CDR3 is CASSPLADTEAFF. The DNA of the CDR3 is TGTGCCAGCTCACCACTCGCGGACACTGAAGCTTTCTTT.

The J gene is TRBJ1-1, the V gene TRBV10-3; no reliable D call. V shed 8 bases and J shed 2 bases, with 6 bases lying between them. The length of the CDR3 is 11 residues. Germline V gene data show CDR1 as ENHRY and CDR2 as SYGVKD. The CDR3 is CAIRTNTEAFF. The CDR3 DNA sequence: TGTGCCATCCGGACTAACACTGAAGCTTTCTTT.

The J gene is TRBJ2-1, the V gene TRBV4-2, with 10 bases matching TRBD2. The V segment lost 0 bases and the J segment 2 bases; nucleotides outside the gene matches: 1. The germline CDR1 and CDR2 sequences are LGHNA and YNFKEQ. CDR3 length: 16 amino acids. The CDR3 bases are TGTGCCAGCAGCCAAGACGGGACTAGCGCCTACAATGAGCAGTTCTTC. It is translated as CASSQDGTSAYNEQFF.

J is TRBJ2-7 and V is TRBV7-2, with 9 bases aligning to TRBD1. V dropped 6 bases and J dropped 6; count of bases not matched to a gene: 12. Germline loops: CDR1 SGHTA, CDR2 FQGNSA. The CDR3 length is 15 residues. CDR3 region: CASRSPGTGRLEQYF. The CDR3 DNA reads TGTGCCAGCAGATCCCCCGGGACAGGGAGGCTCGAGCAGTACTTC.

This chain links TRBV11-2 with TRBJ1-2, with D possibly matching TRBD1 (6 bases). The CDR3 totals 18 residues. V dropped 0 bases and J dropped 6 bases, with 23 bases sitting between them. Looked up from germline, CDR1 is SGHAT and CDR2 is FQNNGV. CDR3 loop: CASSLDPPGAASLHGYTF. In DNA, the CDR3 is TGTGCCAGCAGCTTAGATCCCCCAGGGGCTGCCAGCCTGCATGGCTACACCTTC.

The rearrangement uses TRBV5-4 and TRBJ2-7, with a possible D match to TRBD2 (5 bases). This CDR3 is 14 amino acids long. V was trimmed by 4 bases and J by 2 bases, leaving 13 bases between them. Germline CDR1 is SGHNT and CDR2 is YYREEE (reference sequence). The CDR3 spells CASSPRTDTYEQYF. The CDR3 nucleotides read TGTGCCAGCAGCCCCCGGACTGACACCTACGAGCAGTACTTC.

This chain joins TRBV5-6 and TRBJ2-1; D is ambiguous. V was trimmed by 6 bases and J by 1 base, leaving 14 bases between them. This CDR3 region has 15 residues. Germline-derived CDR1 and CDR2 are SGHDT and YYEEEE. The CDR3 region has the DNA TGTGCCAGCAAAGAGTGGGCAGGATCCTACAATGAGCAGTTCTTC. Translation: CASKEWAGSYNEQFF. Full variable domain (outside the CDR3, taken from reference TRBV5-6 and TRBJ2-1): DAGVTQSPTHLIKTRGQQVTLRCSPKSGHDTVSWYQQALGQGPQFIFQYYEEEERQRGNFPDRFSGHQFPNYSSELNVNALLLGDSALYLCASKEWAGSYNEQFFGPGTRLTVL.

V and J are TRBV12-3 or TRBV12-4 and TRBJ2-7; TRBD1 is a possible D gene (6 bases). The V and J ends lost 6 bases and 6 bases respectively, with 15 bases between them. CDR3 length: 13 residues. The DNA of the CDR3 is TGTGCCAGCAGACCCTCGGGACATTCCGAGCAGTACTTC. Translation gives CASRPSGHSEQYF.

This chain uses TRBV2 with TRBJ2-2; 8 bases line up with TRBD1. Germline CDR1 SNHLY, CDR2 FYNNEI. The CDR3 consists of 14 residues. Trimming took 8 bases from V and 5 from J; bases not matched to a gene: 7. CDR3 amino acids: CASRTGRLTGELFF. DNA of the CDR3: TGTGCCAGCCGGACAGGGAGGCTAACCGGGGAGCTGTTTTTT.

CDR3 amino acids: CASSLAYSNYGYTF. The CDR3 DNA reads TGTGCCAGCAGCTTAGCCTACAGCAACTATGGCTACACCTTC. The chain carries TRBV7-9 and TRBJ1-2; D is unresolved. The ends were cut back, 0 bases at V and 2 bases at J, with 7 bases in the middle. The CDR3 spans 14 residues. The germline gives CDR1 SEHNR, CDR2 FQNEAQ (reference sequence).

This chain joins TRBV14 and TRBJ2-5; 9 positions agree with TRBD1. The CDR3 is 13 residues long. The trim removed 4 bases at V and 6 bases at J, leaving 3 bases unmatched. The germline V gene has CDR1 SGHDN and CDR2 FVKESK. CDR3 nucleotides: TGTGCCAGCAGCCTAACAGGGGGCCAGACCCAGTACTTC. Its protein product is CASSLTGGQTQYF.

This chain links TRBV6-6 with TRBJ1-3; possible D gene TRBD1, 6 bases. The ends were cut back, 5 bases at V and 3 bases at J, with 23 bases in the middle. Germline lookup yields CDR1 MNHNY and CDR2 SVGAGI (reference sequence). The CDR3 loop spans 18 amino acids. DNA for the CDR3: TGTGCCAGCAGTCTAGGGCGAGGGGGACCCGAAATTGGAAACACCATATATTTT. The encoded protein is CASSLGRGGPEIGNTIYF.

V usage is TRBV11-3 and J usage is TRBJ2-3; 9 bases line up with TRBD2. The CDR3 has 17 amino acids. CDR1 and CDR2 from the germline V gene are SGHNT and YENEEA. With 1 base clipped from V and 4 bases from J, the junction kept 9 bases outside the gene matches. CDR3 nucleotides: TGTGCCAGCAGCTTAGTTGGGGCGGGAGGGCCAGCAGATACGCAGTATTTT. Amino acid sequence: CASSLVGAGGPADTQYF.

This clone was counted a single time. The chain couples TRBV6-5 to TRBJ2-1; 9 bases line up with TRBD2. Germline CDR1 reads MNHEY; CDR2 reads SVGAGI. The J segment lost 5 bases and the V segment lost 7 bases, leaving 9 bases of the junction unmatched. The CDR3 contains 15 residues. The CDR3 nucleotides read TGTGCCAGCACCGATAGCGGGAGAGGCAACAATGAGCAGTTCTTC. It specifies CASTDSGRGNNEQFF.

The chain links TRBV3-1 (or the pseudogene TRBV3-2) to TRBJ2-1; D possibly corresponds to TRBD2 (6 bases). This CDR3 contains 12 residues. V lost 8 bases, J lost 9 bases, and 14 bases lay in between. Germline CDR1 reads LGHDT; CDR2 reads YNNKEL (reference sequence). CDR3 sequence (DNA): TGTGCCAGCCTTGCTTTCGGGGGTGAGCAGTTCTTC. This gives the protein CASLAFGGEQFF.

The chain uses TRBV9 and TRBJ1-2, with D possibly TRBD1 on 5 matching bases. V lost 1 base, J lost 1 base, and 5 bases lay in between. The CDR3 has 13 residues. The germline V gene has CDR1 SGDLS and CDR2 YYNGEE. The CDR3 reads CASSVQGNYGYTF. The DNA of the CDR3 is TGTGCCAGCAGCGTACAGGGTAACTATGGCTACACCTTC.

CDR3 region: CATPVGQGRTEAFF. CDR3 DNA sequence: TGTGCCACCCCGGTGGGACAGGGGAGGACTGAAGCTTTCTTT. The chain joins TRBV2 to TRBJ1-1; 10 bases align to TRBD1. Germline CDR1 reads SNHLY; CDR2 reads FYNNEI. Unmatched junction bases numbered 10, after V lost 10 bases and J lost 5 bases. The CDR3 has 14 amino acids.

This clone was counted once. The chain recombines TRBV9 with TRBJ2-7, with unresolved D. The ends were cut back, 0 bases at V and 0 bases at J, with 10 bases in the middle. The CDR3 contains 15 residues. Looked up from germline, CDR1 is SGDLS and CDR2 is YYNGEE. The CDR3 DNA follows: TGTGCCAGCAGCGTAGGCGACACGAGCTCCTACGAGCAGTACTTC. This encodes CASSVGDTSSYEQYF.

There are a few counts of this clone. The gene calls are TRBV18 and TRBJ1-2, with D maybe TRBD1 (5 bases). The CDR3 totals 15 residues. V was pared by 3 bases and J by 0 bases, with 11 bases between. Germline loops: CDR1 KGHSH, CDR2 LQKENI. CDR3 sequence reads: CASSPEQEPNYGYTF. The CDR3 DNA reads TGTGCCAGCTCACCCGAACAGGAACCTAACTATGGCTACACCTTC.